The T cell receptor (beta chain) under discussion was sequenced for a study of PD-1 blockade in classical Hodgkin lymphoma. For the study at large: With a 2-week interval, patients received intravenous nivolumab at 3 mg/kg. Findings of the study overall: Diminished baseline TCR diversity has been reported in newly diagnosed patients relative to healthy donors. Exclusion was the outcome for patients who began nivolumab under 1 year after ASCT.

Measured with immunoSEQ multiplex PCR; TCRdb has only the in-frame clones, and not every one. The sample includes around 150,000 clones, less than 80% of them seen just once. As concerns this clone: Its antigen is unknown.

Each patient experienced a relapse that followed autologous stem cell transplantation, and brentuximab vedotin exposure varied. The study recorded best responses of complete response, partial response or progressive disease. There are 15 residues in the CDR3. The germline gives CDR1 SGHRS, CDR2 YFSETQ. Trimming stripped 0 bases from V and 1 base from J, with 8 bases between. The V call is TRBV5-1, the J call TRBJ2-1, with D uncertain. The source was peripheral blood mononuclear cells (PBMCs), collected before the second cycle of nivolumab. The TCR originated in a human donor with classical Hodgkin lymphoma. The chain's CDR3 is CASSLVVGSYNEQFF. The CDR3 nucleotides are TGCGCCAGCAGCTTGGTTGTAGGGTCCTACAATGAGCAGTTCTTC.